The entry that follows covers one TCR beta chain sequence. This entry comes from a study of blood T cell repertoires in COVID-19. Study at large: Specimens from acute and convalescent COVID-19 originated in the United States, Italy and Spain.

V dropped 3 bases and J dropped 7; count of bases not matched to a gene: 9. The CDR3 is made up of 15 amino acids. Germline CDR1 reads MNHEY; CDR2 reads SVGAGI. Per the original data handling: Cell counts per sample came from amplifying reference gene primers. Method: immunoSEQ multiplex PCR; TCRdb's copy keeps in-frame clones and lacks some. Clone size and V and J calls were adopted from that table, with D and trimming inferred from the DNA. The profile shows more than 300,000 clones, 80% to 90% of them singletons. This TCR derives from a woman in her forties or fifties with acute or convalescent COVID-19. The sequencing input was peripheral blood. The chain uses TRBV6-5 and TRBJ2-5, with 9 nucleotides matching TRBD2. This CDR3 is CASSYRAGGKGTQYF. The CDR3 bases are TGTGCCAGCAGTTATCGAGCGGGGGGAAAGGGGACCCAGTACTTC.